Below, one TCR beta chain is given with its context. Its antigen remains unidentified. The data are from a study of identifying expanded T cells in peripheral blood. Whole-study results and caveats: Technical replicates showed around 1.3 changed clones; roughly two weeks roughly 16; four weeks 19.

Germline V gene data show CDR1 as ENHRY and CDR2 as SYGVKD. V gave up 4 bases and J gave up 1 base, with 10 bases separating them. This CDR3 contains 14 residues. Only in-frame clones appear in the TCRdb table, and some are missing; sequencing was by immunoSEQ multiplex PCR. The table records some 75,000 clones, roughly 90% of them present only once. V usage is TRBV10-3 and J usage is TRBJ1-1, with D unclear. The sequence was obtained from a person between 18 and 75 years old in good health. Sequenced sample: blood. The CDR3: CAISVQQTNTEAFF. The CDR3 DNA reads TGTGCCATCAGTGTACAGCAGACGAACACTGAAGCTTTCTTT.